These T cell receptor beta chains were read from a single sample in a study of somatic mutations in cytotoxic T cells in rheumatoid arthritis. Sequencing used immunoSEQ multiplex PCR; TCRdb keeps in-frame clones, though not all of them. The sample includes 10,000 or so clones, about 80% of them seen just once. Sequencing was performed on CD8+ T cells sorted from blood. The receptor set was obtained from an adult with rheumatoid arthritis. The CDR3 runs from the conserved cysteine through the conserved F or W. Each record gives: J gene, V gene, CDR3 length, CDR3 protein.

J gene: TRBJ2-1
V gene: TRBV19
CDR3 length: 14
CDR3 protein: CASSMSRGSNEQFF

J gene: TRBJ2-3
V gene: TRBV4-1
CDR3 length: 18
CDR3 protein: CASSRITLTGGRTDTQYF

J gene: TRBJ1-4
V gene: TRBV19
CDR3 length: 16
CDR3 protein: CASSGETGQLNEKLFF

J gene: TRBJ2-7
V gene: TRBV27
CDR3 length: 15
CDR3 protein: CATRPDFTNSYEQYF

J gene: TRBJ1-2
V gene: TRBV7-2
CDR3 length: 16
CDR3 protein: CASSLLPGQGQDGYTF

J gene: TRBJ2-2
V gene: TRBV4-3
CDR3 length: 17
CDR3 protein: CASSQLMAGGRSGELFF

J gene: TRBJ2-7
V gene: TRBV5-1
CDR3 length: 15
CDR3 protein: CASSPGLAASYEQYF

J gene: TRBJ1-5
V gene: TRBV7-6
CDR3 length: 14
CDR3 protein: CASSQTPSNQPQHF

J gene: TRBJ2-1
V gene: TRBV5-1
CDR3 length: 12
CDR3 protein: CASSLRVQEQFF

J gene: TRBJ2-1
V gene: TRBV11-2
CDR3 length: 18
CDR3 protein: CASSLGTSGGAVIYEQFF

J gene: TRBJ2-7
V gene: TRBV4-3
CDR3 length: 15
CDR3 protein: CASSQATPSSYEQYF

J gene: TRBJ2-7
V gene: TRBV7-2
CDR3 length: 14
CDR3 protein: CASSLGGTGYEQYF

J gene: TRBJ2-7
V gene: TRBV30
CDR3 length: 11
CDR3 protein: CAWSEIYEQYF

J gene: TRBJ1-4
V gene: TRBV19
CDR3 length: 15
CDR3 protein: CASSQGQRLSEKLFF

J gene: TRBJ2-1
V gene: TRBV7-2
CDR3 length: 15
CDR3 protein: CASRLTTRRGIEQFF

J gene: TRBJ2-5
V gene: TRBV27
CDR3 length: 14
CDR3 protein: CASSVGGPQETQYF

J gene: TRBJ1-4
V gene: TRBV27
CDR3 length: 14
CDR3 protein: CASSPRRPNEKLFF

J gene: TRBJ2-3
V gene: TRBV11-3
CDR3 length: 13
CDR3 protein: CASSFTRTDTQYF

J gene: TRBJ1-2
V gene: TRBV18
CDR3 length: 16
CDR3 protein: CASSTVPGDSYYGYTF

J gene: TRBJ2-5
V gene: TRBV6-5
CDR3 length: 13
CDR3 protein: CASSYNSQETQYF

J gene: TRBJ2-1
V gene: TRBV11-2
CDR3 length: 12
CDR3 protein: CASSPRYNEQFF

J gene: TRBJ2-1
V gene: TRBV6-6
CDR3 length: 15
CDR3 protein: CASSYGLPSYNEQFF

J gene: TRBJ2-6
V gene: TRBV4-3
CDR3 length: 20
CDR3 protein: CASSQADWSRYSSGANVLTF

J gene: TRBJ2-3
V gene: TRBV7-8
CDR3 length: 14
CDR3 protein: CASSPGASTDTQYF

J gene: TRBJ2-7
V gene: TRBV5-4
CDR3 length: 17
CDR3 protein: CASSLDLQTSGEDEQYF

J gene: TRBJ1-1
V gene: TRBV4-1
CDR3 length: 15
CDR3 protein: CASSQAGTANTEAFF

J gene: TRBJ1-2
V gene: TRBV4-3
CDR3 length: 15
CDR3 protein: CASSQGTFLTDGYTF

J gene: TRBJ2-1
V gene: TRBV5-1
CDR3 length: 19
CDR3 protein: CASSLVGLAGISRNNEQFF

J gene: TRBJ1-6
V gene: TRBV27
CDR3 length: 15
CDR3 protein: CASSLRDRVNSPLHF

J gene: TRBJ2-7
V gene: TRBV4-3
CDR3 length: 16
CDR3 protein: CASSQLAGTGDYEQYF

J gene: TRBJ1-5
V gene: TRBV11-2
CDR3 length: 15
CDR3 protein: CASSLNQGPSQPQHF

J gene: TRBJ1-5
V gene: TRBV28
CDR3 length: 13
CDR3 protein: CASSLRYDQPQHF

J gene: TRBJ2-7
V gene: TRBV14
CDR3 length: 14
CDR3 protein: CASSLVGQGDEQYF

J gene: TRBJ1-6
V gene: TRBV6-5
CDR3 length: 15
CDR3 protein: CASSLLREGDSPLHF

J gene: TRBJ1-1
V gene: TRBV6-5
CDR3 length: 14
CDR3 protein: CASSYLGGNTEAFF

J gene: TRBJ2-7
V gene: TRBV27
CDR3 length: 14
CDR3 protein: CASSTGTAVYEQYF

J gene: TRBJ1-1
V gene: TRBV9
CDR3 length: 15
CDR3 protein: CASSDSTGEYAEAFF

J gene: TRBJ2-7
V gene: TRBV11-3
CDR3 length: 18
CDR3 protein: CASSLVGGTGTVNYEQYF

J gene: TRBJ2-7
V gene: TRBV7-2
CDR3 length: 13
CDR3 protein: CASSLGTPWEQYF

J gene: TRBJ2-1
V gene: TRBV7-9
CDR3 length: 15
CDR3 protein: CASSLVGGAYNEQFF

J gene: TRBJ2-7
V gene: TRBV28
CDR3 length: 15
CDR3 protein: CASRADRGRSYEQYF

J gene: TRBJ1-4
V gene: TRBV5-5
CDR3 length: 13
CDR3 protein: CASSLEGAPELFF

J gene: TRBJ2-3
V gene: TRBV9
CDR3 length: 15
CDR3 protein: CASSVDGIGTDTQYF

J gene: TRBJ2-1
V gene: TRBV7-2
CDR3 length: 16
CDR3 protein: CASSLTPRQPYNEQFF

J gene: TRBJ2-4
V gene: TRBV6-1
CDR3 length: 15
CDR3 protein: CASRFMGGRGNIQYF

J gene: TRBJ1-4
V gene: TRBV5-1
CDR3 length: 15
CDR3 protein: CASSLGTVWDEKLFF

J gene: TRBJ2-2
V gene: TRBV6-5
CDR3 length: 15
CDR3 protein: CASSSEQGAVGELFF

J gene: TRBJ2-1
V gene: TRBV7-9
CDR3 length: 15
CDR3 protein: CASSSKGLRGNEQFF

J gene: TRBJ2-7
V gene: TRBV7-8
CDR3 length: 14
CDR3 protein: CASSLEAGGLEQYF

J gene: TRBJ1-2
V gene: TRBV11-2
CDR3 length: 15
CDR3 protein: CASSLDVTGNYGYTF